Shown below are 21 T cell receptor beta chains from a single sample sequenced in a study of blood T cell repertoires in COVID-19. Clones were sequenced by immunoSEQ multiplex PCR, and TCRdb holds only the in-frame ones, with some missing. The sample lists 200,000 to 250,000 clones, 70% to 90% seen once, with 5% to 8% in the top ten. Sequencing was performed on peripheral blood. These TCRs come from a woman aged 55-75 years with active or convalescent COVID-19.

The V gene is TRBV5-1, the J gene TRBJ2-1, with 9 bases that match TRBD1. The CDR3 extends over 16 amino acids. CDR1 is SGHRS and CDR2 is YFSETQ in the germline V gene. The V segment lost 0 bases and the J segment 8 bases; nucleotides outside the gene matches: 9. The CDR3 here is CASSLDGTGNIDEQFF. In DNA form, the CDR3 reads TGCGCCAGCAGCTTGGACGGGACAGGGAATATCGATGAGCAGTTCTTC.

The V call is TRBV6-5, the J call TRBJ2-2; D remains ambiguous. Germline-derived CDR1 and CDR2 are MNHEY and SVGAGI. V shed 6 bases and J shed 2 bases, with 7 bases lying between them. The CDR3 runs 13 residues. This CDR3 is CASSYHNTGELFF. For the CDR3, the DNA is TGTGCCAGCAGCTACCATAACACCGGGGAGCTGTTTTTT.

Written as DNA, the CDR3 is TGTGCCAGCACCAGAGACAGGGGGGCTGGAAACACCATATATTTT. Translation: CASTRDRGAGNTIYF. The J gene is TRBJ1-3, the V gene TRBV2; TRBD1 agrees at 9 bases. V lost 7 bases to trimming and J lost 2 bases; unmatched junction nucleotides: 6. CDR3 length equals 15 residues. Germline assignment: CDR1 SNHLY and CDR2 FYNNEI.

The V and J genes are TRBV6-5 and TRBJ2-3; 12 bases map to TRBD2. Germline V lookup: CDR1 MNHEY, CDR2 SVGAGI. The CDR3 loop spans 14 amino acids. J gave up 3 bases and V 6 bases, and 1 base lay outside the gene matches. The CDR3 is CASRLAGGTDTQYF. CDR3 coding DNA: TGTGCCAGCAGACTAGCGGGAGGAACAGATACGCAGTATTTT.

This clone has just a few counts. V is TRBV5-5 and J is TRBJ2-2; possible D gene TRBD2, 5 bases. This CDR3 is built from 17 residues. The germline V gene has CDR1 SGHKS and CDR2 YYEKEE (reference sequence). V shed 6 bases and J shed 0 bases, with 18 bases lying between them. Here the CDR3 reads CASTPAWRAPNTGELFF. DNA for the CDR3: TGTGCCAGCACCCCGGCTTGGCGGGCTCCGAACACCGGGGAGCTGTTTTTT.

This clone appeared once. The chain uses TRBV30 and TRBJ2-6; 8 bases align to TRBD2. The ends lost 2 bases at V and 1 base at J; junction bases unmatched: 1. The germline gives CDR1 GTSNPN, CDR2 SVGIG (reference sequence). The CDR3 is made up of 15 amino acids. The CDR3 here is CAWSRGGSGANVLTF. CDR3 nucleotide sequence: TGTGCCTGGAGTCGGGGGGGTTCTGGGGCCAACGTCCTGACTTTC.

This clone was counted a few times. The chain uses TRBV19 and TRBJ2-3; D remains ambiguous. Trimming removed 5 bases at V and 4 bases at J, with 4 bases between. Germline V gives CDR1 LNHDA, CDR2 SQIVND (reference sequence). The CDR3 runs to 11 residues. The CDR3 here is CASSEADTQYF. As DNA, the CDR3 is TGTGCCAGTAGTGAGGCAGATACGCAGTATTTT.

In this sample, this clone turned up once. The chain combines TRBV2 with TRBJ1-2, with 7 bases aligning to TRBD1. Looked up from germline, CDR1 is SNHLY and CDR2 is FYNNEI. The CDR3 runs 14 residues. V dropped 6 bases and J dropped 0; count of bases not matched to a gene: 4. The CDR3, as DNA: TGTGCCAGCAGGGACAGGAGCTCTAACTATGGCTACACCTTC. As protein: CASRDRSSNYGYTF.

The chain combines TRBV4-1 with TRBJ2-3, with 10 bases fitting TRBD2. Germline V gene lookup returns CDR1 MGHRA and CDR2 YSYEKL. V shed 1 base, J shed 4 bases, and the junction held 8 bases outside the gene matches. The CDR3 length is 17 residues. As DNA, the CDR3 is TGCGCCAGCAGCCAAGGTCGGCTAGCGGGAGAAGCAGATACGCAGTATTTT. This gives the protein CASSQGRLAGEADTQYF.

The CDR3 bases are TGCGCCAGCAGCCCCCGACAGGTTCAAGAGACCCAGTACTTC. Its translation is CASSPRQVQETQYF. The chain employs TRBV5-1 and TRBJ2-5; D possibly corresponds to TRBD1 (6 bases). The V and J ends lost 4 bases and 2 bases respectively, with 12 bases between them. The CDR3 length is 14 residues. From germline, CDR1 is SGHRS and CDR2 YFSETQ.

CDR3 amino acids: CSVEDRGLAGDEKLFF. DNA for the CDR3: TGCAGCGTTGAAGATAGGGGCCTCGCAGGGGATGAAAAACTGTTTTTT. The chain uses TRBV29-1 and TRBJ1-4, with D possibly being TRBD1 (6 bases). The V and J ends lost 0 bases and 6 bases respectively, with 17 bases between them. CDR1 is SQVTM and CDR2 is ANQGSEA in the germline V gene. This CDR3 has 16 amino acids.

The chain combines TRBV7-8 with TRBJ2-3; 13 bases map to TRBD2. The CDR3 loop spans 17 amino acids. V dropped 6 bases and J dropped 11; count of bases not matched to a gene: 17. CDR1 and CDR2 (germline): SGHVS, FQNEAQ. The CDR3 spells CASSLRTSGRWVAGQYF. CDR3 DNA: TGTGCCAGCAGTTTGAGGACTAGCGGGAGATGGGTAGCAGGGCAGTATTTT.

The V and J genes are TRBV12-3 or TRBV12-4 and TRBJ1-6, with TRBD1 identical over 10 bases. The V gene end was trimmed by 8 bases and the J gene end by 8 bases; junction bases not matched to a gene: 3. The length of the CDR3 is 13 residues. This chain's CDR3 is CASGDRGDSPLHF. In DNA form, the CDR3 reads TGTGCCAGCGGGGACAGGGGCGATTCACCCCTCCACTTT.

The rearrangement joins TRBV3-1 (or the pseudogene TRBV3-2) to TRBJ1-4; TRBD1 matches at 9 bases. Germline V gene lookup returns CDR1 LGHDT and CDR2 YNNKEL (reference sequence). V shed 6 bases and J 5 bases; nucleotides not matched to a gene: 10. This CDR3 region has 16 residues. CDR3 DNA sequence: TGTGCCAGCAGTCTTCCTTTCGGGACAGGGAATGAAAAACTGTTTTTT. This encodes CASSLPFGTGNEKLFF.

The chain couples TRBV6-2 or TRBV6-3 to TRBJ2-1; D is uncertain. Trimming removed 3 bases at V and 2 bases at J, with 8 bases between. Germline V CDR1 and CDR2: MNHEY, SVGEGT. This CDR3 is built from 14 residues. The CDR3 loop reads CASSYPGPYNEQFF. The CDR3 bases are TGTGCCAGCAGTTATCCGGGTCCCTACAATGAGCAGTTCTTC.

V gene TRBV10-2 combines with J gene TRBJ2-7; tentative D call: TRBD2 (7 bases). In germline, CDR1 is WSHSY, CDR2 SAAADI. V lost 6 bases to trimming and J lost 7 bases, with 19 bases between them. CDR3 length: 14 residues. CDR3 region: CASSGGGGAREQYV. The DNA of the CDR3 is TGCGCCAGCAGCGGGGGAGGGGGGGCGAGGGAGCAGTACGTC.

V usage is TRBV6-5 and J usage is TRBJ2-7; TRBD1 matches 10 bases. V shed 6 bases, J shed 2 bases, and the junction held 4 bases outside the gene matches. Germline-derived CDR1 and CDR2 are MNHEY and SVGAGI. The CDR3 loop spans 14 amino acids. The CDR3 nucleotides are TGTGCCAGCAGCCCCGGACAGGGGGCCTACGAGCAGTACTTC. It codes for CASSPGQGAYEQYF.

This clone was seen a few times. V and J are TRBV7-9 and TRBJ2-7; 9 bases map to TRBD2. Germline V gene lookup returns CDR1 SEHNR and CDR2 FQNEAQ (reference sequence). The CDR3 loop spans 15 amino acids. Germline trimming cut 7 bases from V and 0 bases from J; bases unmatched to any gene: 7. In DNA, the CDR3 is TGTGCCAGCATGTCGACTAGCGGAAGCTCCTACGAGCAGTACTTC. Protein product: CASMSTSGSSYEQYF.

The chain employs TRBV6-6 and TRBJ2-7; TRBD1 matches 7 bases. After removal of 6 bases from V and 4 bases from J, the junction contained 9 bases not matched to a gene. Germline CDR1 is MNHNY and CDR2 is SVGAGI (reference sequence). The CDR3 sequence is 14 residues long. CDR3 nucleotide sequence: TGTGCCAGCAGGTCCACAGGGGAGTGGTACGAGCAGTACTTC. This encodes CASRSTGEWYEQYF.

This chain links TRBV19 with TRBJ2-7; tentatively, D is TRBD1 (5 bases). This CDR3 has 14 amino acids. CDR1 is LNHDA and CDR2 is SQIVND in the germline V gene (reference sequence). The V end lost 4 bases, the J end lost 7 bases, and 17 bases lay between the germline ends. The CDR3 region has the DNA TGTGCCAGTAGTACCGTCCAGGAAAACAGGGAGCAGTACTTC. This codes for CASSTVQENREQYF.

This clone was seen just once. The CDR3 nucleotides read TGCGCCAGCAGCTTATCGGGACAGGTAACCTATGGCTACACCTTC. This gives the protein CASSLSGQVTYGYTF. The chain links TRBV5-1 to TRBJ1-2, with TRBD1 matching 8 bases. V shed 2 bases, J shed 4 bases, and the junction held 7 bases outside the gene matches. CDR3 length: 15 amino acids. Germline V gene lookup returns CDR1 SGHRS and CDR2 YFSETQ.